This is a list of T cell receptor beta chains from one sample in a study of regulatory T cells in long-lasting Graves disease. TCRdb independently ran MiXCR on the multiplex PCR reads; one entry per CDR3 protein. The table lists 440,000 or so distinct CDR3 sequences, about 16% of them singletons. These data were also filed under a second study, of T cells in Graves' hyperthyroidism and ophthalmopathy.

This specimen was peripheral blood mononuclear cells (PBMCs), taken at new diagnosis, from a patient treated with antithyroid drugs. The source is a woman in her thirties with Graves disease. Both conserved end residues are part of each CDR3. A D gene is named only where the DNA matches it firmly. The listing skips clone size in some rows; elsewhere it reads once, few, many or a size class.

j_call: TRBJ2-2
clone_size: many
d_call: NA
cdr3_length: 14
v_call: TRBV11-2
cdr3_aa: CASTLFSDTGELFF
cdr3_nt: TGTGCCAGCACCCTCTTTAGCGACACCGGGGAGCTGTTTTTT

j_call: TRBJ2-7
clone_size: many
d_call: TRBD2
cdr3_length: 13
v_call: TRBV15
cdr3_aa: CATSIGTTYEQYF
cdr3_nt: TGTGCCACCAGCATAGGGACTACCTACGAGCAGTACTTC

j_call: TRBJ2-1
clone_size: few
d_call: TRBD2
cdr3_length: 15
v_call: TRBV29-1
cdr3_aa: CSVVYGTSVYNEQFF
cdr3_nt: TGCAGCGTTGTATATGGGACTAGCGTTTACAATGAGCAGTTCTTC

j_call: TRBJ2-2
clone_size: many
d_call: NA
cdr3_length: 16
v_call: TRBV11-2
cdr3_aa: CASSLVGGVGTGELFF
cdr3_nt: TGTGCCAGCAGCTTAGTTGGTGGCGTAGGGACCGGGGAGCTGTTTTTT

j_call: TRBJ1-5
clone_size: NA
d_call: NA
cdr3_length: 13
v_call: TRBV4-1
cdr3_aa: CASSQVEVGPQHF
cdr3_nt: TGCGCCAGCAGCCAAGTAGAGGTTGGGCCCCAGCATTTT

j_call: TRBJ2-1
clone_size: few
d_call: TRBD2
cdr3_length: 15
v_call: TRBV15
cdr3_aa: CATSVAGADYNEQFF
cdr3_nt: TGTGCCACCAGCGTAGCGGGAGCGGATTACAATGAGCAGTTCTTC

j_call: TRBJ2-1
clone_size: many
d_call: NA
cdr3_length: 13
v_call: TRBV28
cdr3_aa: CASSYNRDNEQFF
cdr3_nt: TGTGCCAGCAGTTATAACAGAGACAATGAGCAGTTCTTC

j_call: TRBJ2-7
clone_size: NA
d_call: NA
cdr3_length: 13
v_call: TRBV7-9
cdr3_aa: CASTKSGAEEQYF
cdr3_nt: TGTGCCAGCACCAAATCGGGCGCGGAAGAGCAGTACTTC

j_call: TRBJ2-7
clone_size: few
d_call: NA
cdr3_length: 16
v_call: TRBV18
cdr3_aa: CASSPPGALVAHEQYF
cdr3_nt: TGTGCCAGCTCCCCGCCGGGTGCCCTAGTGGCCCACGAGCAGTACTTC

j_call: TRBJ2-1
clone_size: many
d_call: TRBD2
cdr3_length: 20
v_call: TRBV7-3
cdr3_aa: CASSPQGLAGGLSSYNEQFF
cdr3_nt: TGTGCCAGCAGCCCCCAGGGACTAGCGGGAGGTTTAAGCTCCTACAATGAGCAGTTCTTC

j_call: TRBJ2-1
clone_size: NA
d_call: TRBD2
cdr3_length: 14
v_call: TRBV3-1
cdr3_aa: CASPETSGSNEQFF
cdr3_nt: TGTGCCAGCCCCGAGACTAGCGGCTCCAATGAGCAGTTCTTC

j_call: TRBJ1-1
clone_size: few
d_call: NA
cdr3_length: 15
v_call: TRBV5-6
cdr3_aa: CASSSPRESGTEAFF
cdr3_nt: TGTGCCAGCAGCTCCCCCAGGGAATCGGGGACTGAAGCTTTCTTT

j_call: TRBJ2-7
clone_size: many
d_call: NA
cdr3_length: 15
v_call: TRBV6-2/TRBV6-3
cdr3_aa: CASSYLEALSYEQYF
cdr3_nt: TGTGCCAGCAGTTACTTGGAGGCTTTGAGCTACGAGCAGTACTTC

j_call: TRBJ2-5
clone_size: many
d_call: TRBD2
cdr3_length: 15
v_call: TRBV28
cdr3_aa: CASTSGRAGGETQYF
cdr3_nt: TGTGCCAGCACTAGCGGGAGGGCCGGGGGGGAGACCCAGTACTTC

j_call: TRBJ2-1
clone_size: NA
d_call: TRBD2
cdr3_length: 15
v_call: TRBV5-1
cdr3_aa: CASSYGTSGSNEQFF
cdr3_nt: TGCGCCAGCAGCTACGGGACTAGCGGGAGTAATGAGCAGTTCTTC

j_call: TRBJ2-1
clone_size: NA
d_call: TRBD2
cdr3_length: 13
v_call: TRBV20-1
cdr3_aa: CSARRPRGDEQFF
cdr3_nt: TGCAGTGCTAGGCGACCCCGGGGGGATGAGCAGTTCTTC

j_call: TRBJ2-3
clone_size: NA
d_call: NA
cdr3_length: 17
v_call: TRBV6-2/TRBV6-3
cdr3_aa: CASSYKRGGYSTDTQYF
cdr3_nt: TGTGCCAGCAGTTACAAACGAGGGGGATATAGCACAGATACGCAGTATTTT

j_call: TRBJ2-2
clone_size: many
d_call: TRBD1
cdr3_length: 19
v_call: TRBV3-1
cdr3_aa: CASSQEDRGSTKNTGELFF
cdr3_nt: TGTGCCAGCAGCCAAGAGGACAGGGGATCAACAAAGAACACCGGGGAGCTGTTTTTT